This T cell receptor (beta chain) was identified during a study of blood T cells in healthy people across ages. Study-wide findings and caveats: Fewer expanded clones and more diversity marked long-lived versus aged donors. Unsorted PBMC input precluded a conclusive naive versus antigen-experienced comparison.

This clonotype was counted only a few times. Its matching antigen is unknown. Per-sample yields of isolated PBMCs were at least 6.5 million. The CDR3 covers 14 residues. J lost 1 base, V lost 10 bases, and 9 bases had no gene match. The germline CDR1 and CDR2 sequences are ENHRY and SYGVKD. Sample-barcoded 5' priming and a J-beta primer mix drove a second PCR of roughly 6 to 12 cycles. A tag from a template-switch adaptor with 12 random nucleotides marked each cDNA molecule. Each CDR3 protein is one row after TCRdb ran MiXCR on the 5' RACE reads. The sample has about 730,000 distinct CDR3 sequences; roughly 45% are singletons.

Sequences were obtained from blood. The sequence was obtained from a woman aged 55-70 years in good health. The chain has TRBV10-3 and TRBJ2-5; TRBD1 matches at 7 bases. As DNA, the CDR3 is TGTGCCACCATGGACAGGATTATCCAAGAGACCCAGTACTTC. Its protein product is CATMDRIIQETQYF.